This T cell receptor beta chain is from a study of PD-L1 blockade in urothelial cancer. Across the study: Bladder-origin urothelial cancer in males described about 85% of the roughly 30 patients.

The method was immunoSEQ multiplex PCR; TCRdb's version includes in-frame clones alone and lacks a portion of them. The data contain 20,000 to 25,000 clones, roughly nine tenths of them singletons. Trimming removed 6 bases from V and 2 bases from J, with 7 bases in between. CDR1 KGHSH and CDR2 LQKENI come from the germline V gene. This CDR3 spans 12 amino acids. Sequencing was performed on PBMCs, taken around atezolizumab (anti-PD-L1) treatment. The V and J genes are TRBV18 and TRBJ1-2; D gene unclear. This TCR derives from a man aged 45-65 years with urothelial cancer. This chain's CDR3 is CASSTDNYGYTF. In nucleotides, the CDR3 is TGTGCCAGCTCTACAGACAACTATGGCTACACCTTC.